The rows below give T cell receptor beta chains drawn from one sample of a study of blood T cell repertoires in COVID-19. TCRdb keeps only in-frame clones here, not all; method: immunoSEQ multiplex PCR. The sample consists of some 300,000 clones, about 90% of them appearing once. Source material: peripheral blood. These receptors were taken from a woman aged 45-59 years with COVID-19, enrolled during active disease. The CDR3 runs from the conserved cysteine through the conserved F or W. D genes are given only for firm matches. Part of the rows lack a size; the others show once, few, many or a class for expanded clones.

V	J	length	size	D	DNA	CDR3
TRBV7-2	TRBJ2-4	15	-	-	TGTGCCAGCAGCTTAGCTCTTATAGCCAAAAACATTCAGTACTTC	CASSLALIAKNIQYF
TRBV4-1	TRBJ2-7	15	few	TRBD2	TGCGCCAGCAGCCAAGAAACTAGCGGGATCGACGAGCAGTACTTC	CASSQETSGIDEQYF
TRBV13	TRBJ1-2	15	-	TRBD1	TGTGCCAGCAGCCCAAGACAGGGAGATACGTATGGCTACACCTTC	CASSPRQGDTYGYTF
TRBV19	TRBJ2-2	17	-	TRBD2	TGTGCCAGTAGTATAGGTCGACTAGCCTCACGGGGCGGGGAGCTGTTTTTT	CASSIGRLASRGGELFF
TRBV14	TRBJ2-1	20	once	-	TGTGCCAGCAGCCAAGCCTACTGGCAGGGGCTGCGAAGCTCCTACAATGAGCAGTTCTTC	CASSQAYWQGLRSSYNEQFF
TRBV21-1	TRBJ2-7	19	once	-	TGTGCCAGCAGCAAAGCGCAGAAAGCTACTGGACAAGGCGCCTACGAGCAGTACTTC	CASSKAQKATGQGAYEQYF
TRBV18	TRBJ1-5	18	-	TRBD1	TGTGCCAGCTCAACCATCCCCCGACAGGGAACAAGCAATCAGCCCCAGCATTTT	CASSTIPRQGTSNQPQHF
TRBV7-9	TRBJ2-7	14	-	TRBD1	TGTGCCAGCAGCTTCGACAGGGTCTCCTACGAGCAGTACTTC	CASSFDRVSYEQYF
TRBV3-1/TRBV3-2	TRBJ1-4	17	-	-	TGTGCCAGCAGCCATTTTCATGGGGGGGGCCCCAAAGAAAAACTGTTTTTT	CASSHFHGGGPKEKLFF
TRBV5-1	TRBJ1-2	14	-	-	TGCGCCAGCAGCTTGTCGCAGGGCGGCTATGGCTACACCTTC	CASSLSQGGYGYTF
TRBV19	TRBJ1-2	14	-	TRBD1	TGTGCCAGTAGTATGACAGGGGAGAGCTATGGCTACACCTTC	CASSMTGESYGYTF
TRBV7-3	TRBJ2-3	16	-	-	TGTGCCAGCAGCTTTAGGGCCAGCCTGACGGGGGATACGCAGTATTTT	CASSFRASLTGDTQYF
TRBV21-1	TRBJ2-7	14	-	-	TGTGCCAGCAGGACGGCCGGGGAGCGATACGAGCAGTACTTC	CASRTAGERYEQYF
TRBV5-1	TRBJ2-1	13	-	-	TGCGCCAGCAGCCCCTCTCATCAGGATGAGCAGTTCTTC	CASSPSHQDEQFF
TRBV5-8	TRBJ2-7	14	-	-	TGTGCCAGCAGCTTGTCGCAGGGTGGCTACGAGCAGTACTTC	CASSLSQGGYEQYF
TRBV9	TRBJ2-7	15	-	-	TGTGCCAGCAGCGTAGGAGAGGCAGGGTTGTACGAGCAGTACTTC	CASSVGEAGLYEQYF
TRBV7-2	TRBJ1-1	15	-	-	TGTGCCAGCAGCTTAGTGCAGGGGCAGATTAAGAAAGCTTTCTTT	CASSLVQGQIKKAFF
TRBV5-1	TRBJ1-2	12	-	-	TGCGCCAGCAGCTTGGAAGAGGGCCGCTACACCTTC	CASSLEEGRYTF
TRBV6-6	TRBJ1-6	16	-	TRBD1	TGTGCCAGCAGCCCTGCGACAGGGGGGCTTCATTCACCCCTCCACTTT	CASSPATGGLHSPLHF
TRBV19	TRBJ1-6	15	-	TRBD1	TGTGCCAGTAGGAACACAGGGGGAAATCGGTCACCCCTCCACTTT	CASRNTGGNRSPLHF
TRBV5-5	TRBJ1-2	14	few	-	TGTGCCAGCAGCTTGGTTGTGGTGGCGGGAGGCTACACCTTC	CASSLVVVAGGYTF
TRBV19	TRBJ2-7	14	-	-	TGTGCCAGTAGTATGGGGCACGCCAGCTACGAGCAGTACTTC	CASSMGHASYEQYF